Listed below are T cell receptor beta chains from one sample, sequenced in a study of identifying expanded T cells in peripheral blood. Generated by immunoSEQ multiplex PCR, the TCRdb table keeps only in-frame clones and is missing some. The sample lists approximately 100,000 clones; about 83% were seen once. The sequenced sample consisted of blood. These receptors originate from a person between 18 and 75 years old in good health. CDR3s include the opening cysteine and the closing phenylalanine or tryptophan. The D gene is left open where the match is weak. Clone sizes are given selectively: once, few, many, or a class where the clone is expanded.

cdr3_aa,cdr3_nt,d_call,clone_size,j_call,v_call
CASRRGASTDTQYF,TGTGCCAGCCGGCGGGGCGCCAGCACAGATACGCAGTATTTT,.,.,TRBJ2-3,TRBV5-5
CASSSGQLLASIGYTF,TGTGCCAGCAGCTCCGGACAGCTCTTGGCGTCGATTGGCTACACCTTC,.,once,TRBJ1-2,TRBV7-9
CASSTLAAGSSWEQYF,TGTGCCAGCAGTACGTTAGCAGCGGGGTCAAGTTGGGAGCAGTACTTC,TRBD2,.,TRBJ2-7,TRBV27
CASSPEAGSFGTDTQYF,TGTGCCAGCAGCCCCGAAGCGGGATCCTTCGGCACAGATACGCAGTATTTT,TRBD2,.,TRBJ2-3,TRBV7-6
CASSQAPSGRGADTQYF,TGCGCCAGCAGCCAGGCGCCGTCGGGGCGGGGGGCAGATACGCAGTATTTT,TRBD2,.,TRBJ2-3,TRBV4-3
CASSFDPTTPLDYGYTF,TGTGCCAGCAGTTTCGACCCGACTACGCCCCTGGACTATGGCTACACCTTC,.,.,TRBJ1-2,TRBV27
CASSPGLEIANEQFF,TGTGCCAGCTCACCGGGACTAGAGATCGCCAATGAGCAGTTCTTC,TRBD2,.,TRBJ2-1,TRBV18
CASSGWRGDTQYF,TGTGCCAGCAGCGGATGGCGGGGAGATACGCAGTATTTT,.,few,TRBJ2-3,TRBV7-7
CASSLGQMNTEAFF,TGTGCCAGCAGTCTGGGACAGATGAACACTGAAGCTTTCTTT,TRBD1,.,TRBJ1-1,TRBV6-1
CASRDRVGNSPLHF,TGCGCCAGCAGGGACAGGGTGGGGAATTCACCCCTCCACTTT,TRBD1,few,TRBJ1-6,TRBV5-1
CASSPRLSYEQYF,TGTGCCAGCAGCCCCCGGTTGTCCTACGAGCAGTACTTC,.,once,TRBJ2-7,TRBV13
CASSQGGIEQFF,TGCGCCAGCAGCCAGGGAGGGATTGAGCAGTTCTTC,TRBD2,.,TRBJ2-1,TRBV4-1
CASSLRDRPHEQYF,TGTGCCAGCAGCTTGCGGGACAGACCCCACGAGCAGTACTTC,.,.,TRBJ2-7,TRBV7-2
CASSPDTYNSPLHF,TGTGCCAGCAGCCCAGACACTTATAATTCACCCCTCCACTTT,.,.,TRBJ1-6,TRBV7-9
CASSQVQSQETQYF,TGCGCCAGCAGCCAAGTACAGTCACAAGAGACCCAGTACTTC,.,.,TRBJ2-5,TRBV4-1
CATRQGSYNEQFF,TGTGCCACAAGACAGGGGTCCTACAATGAGCAGTTCTTC,TRBD1,.,TRBJ2-1,TRBV2
CASSLGSGGAYNEQFF,TGTGCCAGCAGCTTAGGTAGCGGGGGGGCCTACAATGAGCAGTTCTTC,TRBD2,.,TRBJ2-1,TRBV7-8
CASSAEPSGANVLTF,TGTGCCAGCAGTGCCGAACCCTCTGGGGCCAACGTCCTGACTTTC,.,.,TRBJ2-6,TRBV6-4
CASSQDPGNGYTF,TGTGCCAGCAGCCAAGATCCGGGGAATGGCTACACCTTC,.,.,TRBJ1-2,TRBV4-2
CASTGTVTNTGELFF,TGTGCCAGCACGGGGACAGTAACGAACACCGGGGAGCTGTTTTTT,TRBD1,.,TRBJ2-2,TRBV2
CASSSPGEGNTEAFF,TGTGCCAGCAGCAGCCCCGGGGAAGGAAACACTGAAGCTTTCTTT,.,.,TRBJ1-1,TRBV5-4
CASGSSGGTEAFF,TGTGCCAGCGGGTCGTCGGGGGGGACTGAAGCTTTCTTT,.,few,TRBJ1-1,TRBV11-2
CASSSRPTGGYGYTF,TGTGCCAGCAGCTCCCGGCCGACAGGGGGCTATGGCTACACCTTC,TRBD1,.,TRBJ1-2,TRBV5-6
CASSQVSGNYGYTF,TGCGCCAGCAGCCAAGTAAGCGGAAACTATGGCTACACCTTC,.,.,TRBJ1-2,TRBV4-3
CASSLIRESEAFF,TGTGCCAGCAGTTTAATTAGGGAGAGTGAAGCTTTCTTT,.,.,TRBJ1-1,TRBV27
CASYGLYNSPLHF,TGTGCCAGCTACGGACTGTATAATTCACCCCTCCACTTT,.,.,TRBJ1-6,TRBV6-6
CASSSPGGGGSYEQYF,TGTGCCAGCAGTAGCCCCGGGGGGGGTGGATCCTACGAGCAGTACTTC,TRBD2,.,TRBJ2-7,TRBV6-6
CASSQGSSGRGFTDTQYF,TGCGCCAGCAGCCAGGGGTCTAGCGGTAGGGGGTTCACAGATACGCAGTATTTT,.,.,TRBJ2-3,TRBV4-3
CASSPPTGGGEQYF,TGTGCCAGCTCACCACCGACAGGGGGCGGCGAGCAGTACTTC,TRBD1,.,TRBJ2-7,TRBV18
CASSSGLDSSNEQFF,TGTGCCAGCAGCTCAGGACTAGACTCCAGCAATGAGCAGTTCTTC,TRBD2,.,TRBJ2-1,TRBV7-9
CASSVDGSGAAGETQYF,TGTGCCAGCAGCGTAGATGGTAGCGGGGCCGCCGGGGAGACCCAGTACTTC,TRBD2,once,TRBJ2-5,TRBV9
CSARGSETQYF,TGCAGCGCCAGGGGGTCAGAGACCCAGTACTTC,TRBD1,.,TRBJ2-5,TRBV29-1
CASSILSTDTQYF,TGTGCCAGCAGCATACTTAGCACAGATACGCAGTATTTT,.,.,TRBJ2-3,TRBV28
CASQGQGHYNSPLHF,TGTGCCAGTCAAGGACAGGGACACTATAATTCACCCCTCCACTTT,TRBD1,.,TRBJ1-6,TRBV19
CASSLVEGTETQYF,TGTGCCAGCAGCTTAGTGGAGGGAACGGAGACCCAGTACTTC,.,.,TRBJ2-5,TRBV7-9
CASIRTGAFASGANVLTF,TGTGCCAGTATCCGGACAGGAGCTTTTGCGTCTGGGGCCAACGTCCTGACTTTC,TRBD1,.,TRBJ2-6,TRBV19
CASSYSQGASGYTF,TGTGCCAGCAGTTACTCGCAGGGGGCGAGTGGCTACACCTTC,TRBD1,once,TRBJ1-2,TRBV6-5
CASSPRLDNTGELFF,TGTGCCAGCTCACCTAGACTGGATAACACCGGGGAGCTGTTTTTT,.,few,TRBJ2-2,TRBV18
CASSIEPYNEQFF,TGTGCCAGCAGTATCGAACCCTACAATGAGCAGTTCTTC,.,.,TRBJ2-1,TRBV6-5
CASSFYTGLNTEAFF,TGTGCCAGCAGCTTCTATACAGGATTGAACACTGAAGCTTTCTTT,.,.,TRBJ1-1,TRBV9
CASSQTLNEGALNGYTF,TGCGCCAGCAGCCAGACCTTAAACGAGGGAGCGCTGAATGGCTACACCTTC,.,once,TRBJ1-2,TRBV4-3
CASSLVETEAFF,TGTGCCAGCAGCTTAGTTGAGACTGAAGCTTTCTTT,.,.,TRBJ1-1,TRBV7-9
CASSPRVSGNTIYF,TGTGCCAGCAGTCCGAGGGTTTCTGGAAACACCATATATTTT,.,.,TRBJ1-3,TRBV6-1
CASSPQGDEQFF,TGTGCCAGCAGTCCACAGGGTGATGAGCAGTTCTTC,.,.,TRBJ2-1,TRBV2
CASSGTGNETQYF,TGTGCCAGCAGCGGGACAGGGAACGAGACCCAGTACTTC,TRBD1,.,TRBJ2-5,TRBV13
CSALFNTEAFF,TGCAGTGCCTTATTTAACACTGAAGCTTTCTTT,.,.,TRBJ1-1,TRBV20-1
CAWSRKGVVSEQYF,TGTGCCTGGAGTCGAAAGGGGGTGGTATCCGAGCAGTACTTC,.,.,TRBJ2-7,TRBV30
CASSGRPGAAYEQYF,TGTGCCAGCAGCGGGAGACCAGGGGCCGCCTACGAGCAGTACTTC,.,once,TRBJ2-7,TRBV9
CASSYYRGTGELFF,TGCGCCAGCTCTTATTACAGGGGCACCGGGGAGCTGTTTTTT,TRBD1,.,TRBJ2-2,TRBV5-1
CASTPSPGTYYGYTF,TGTGCCAGCACCCCATCCCCCGGGACATACTATGGCTACACCTTC,.,.,TRBJ1-2,TRBV6-6
CASSLGRGFEQYF,TGTGCCAGCAGCTTAGGCAGGGGGTTCGAGCAGTACTTC,TRBD1,.,TRBJ2-7,TRBV13
CASSRDRGYGEQYF,TGTGCCAGCAGCCGCGACAGGGGATACGGCGAGCAGTACTTC,TRBD1,.,TRBJ2-7,TRBV7-2
CASSPLDRGYNEQFF,TGTGCCAGCAGCCCATTGGACAGGGGCTACAATGAGCAGTTCTTC,TRBD1,.,TRBJ2-1,TRBV6-6
CASSPTGGFGNEQFF,TGTGCCAGCAGCCCCACAGGGGGGTTCGGCAATGAGCAGTTCTTC,TRBD1,once,TRBJ2-1,TRBV27
CASSLGTVPTYEQYF,TGTGCCAGCAGCTTAGGGACAGTCCCAACCTACGAGCAGTACTTC,.,.,TRBJ2-7,TRBV11-2
CASTGRDQETQYF,TGTGCCAGCACCGGACGGGACCAAGAGACCCAGTACTTC,.,.,TRBJ2-5,TRBV11-1
CASSVDRDNSPLHF,TGTGCCAGCAGCGTGGACAGGGATAATTCACCCCTCCACTTT,TRBD1,.,TRBJ1-6,TRBV5-4